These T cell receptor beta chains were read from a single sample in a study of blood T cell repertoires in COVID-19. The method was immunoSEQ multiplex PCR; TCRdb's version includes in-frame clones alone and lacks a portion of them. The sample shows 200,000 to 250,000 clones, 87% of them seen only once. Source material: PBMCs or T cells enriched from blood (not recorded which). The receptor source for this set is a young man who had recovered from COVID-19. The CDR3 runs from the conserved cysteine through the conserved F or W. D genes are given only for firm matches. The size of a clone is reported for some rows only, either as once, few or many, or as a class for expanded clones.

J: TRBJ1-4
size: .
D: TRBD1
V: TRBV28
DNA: TGTGCCAGCAGTTTCGGGACAGGGTCTCATGAAAAACTGTTTTTT
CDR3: CASSFGTGSHEKLFF

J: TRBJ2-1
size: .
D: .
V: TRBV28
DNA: TGTGCCAGCCTATTCCATAGGGGGGGAAGAAGGAATGAGCAGTTCTTC
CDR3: CASLFHRGGRRNEQFF

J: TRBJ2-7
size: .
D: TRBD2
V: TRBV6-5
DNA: TGTGCCAGCAGTCCCAAGACTAGCGGGGTTACCGAGCAGTACTTC
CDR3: CASSPKTSGVTEQYF

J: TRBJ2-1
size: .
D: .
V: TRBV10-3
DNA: TGTGCCATCACCCGGGACTCCTCCTACAATGAGCAGTTCTTC
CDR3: CAITRDSSYNEQFF

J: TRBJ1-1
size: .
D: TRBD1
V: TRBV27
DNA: TGTGCCAGCAGTTTAGGCAGGGGGTCCACTGAAGCTTTCTTT
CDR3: CASSLGRGSTEAFF

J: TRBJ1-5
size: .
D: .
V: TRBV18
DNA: TGTGCCAGCTCACGGACGCAGGGTATCGATAGCAATCAGCCCCAGCATTTT
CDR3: CASSRTQGIDSNQPQHF

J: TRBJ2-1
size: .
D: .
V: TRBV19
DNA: TGTGCCAGTAGTATCGTATGGGCAGGGTCGAATGAGCAGTTCTTC
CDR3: CASSIVWAGSNEQFF

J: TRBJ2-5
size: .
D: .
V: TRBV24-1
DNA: TGTGCCACCAGTGATTCCAGGGTGGGGGAGACCCAGTACTTC
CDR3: CATSDSRVGETQYF

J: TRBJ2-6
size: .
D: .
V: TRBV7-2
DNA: TGTGCCAGCAGCTTAGCAGGGGCTGGGGCCAACGTCCTGACTTTC
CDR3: CASSLAGAGANVLTF

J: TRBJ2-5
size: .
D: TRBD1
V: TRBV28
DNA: TGTGCCAGCAGTTACCACAGGGGGCTGGGAGAGACCCAGTACTTC
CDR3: CASSYHRGLGETQYF

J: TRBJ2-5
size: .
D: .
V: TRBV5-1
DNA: TGCGCCAGCAGCTTGGACGCTAGTGGGGAGACCCAGTACTTC
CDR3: CASSLDASGETQYF

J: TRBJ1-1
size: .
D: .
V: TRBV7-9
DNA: TGTGCCAGCATCCTCTGGGGGGATCGGCCTTTCTTT
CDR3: CASILWGDRPFF

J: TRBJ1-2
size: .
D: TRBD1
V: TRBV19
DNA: TGTGCCAGTAGTTTCCAGGGGGCCACGAGTGGCTACACCTTC
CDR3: CASSFQGATSGYTF

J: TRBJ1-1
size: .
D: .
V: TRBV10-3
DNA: TGTGCCATCAGTGAGTCGGCAGCCAGGGGCGTGAACACTGAAGCTTTCTTT
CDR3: CAISESAARGVNTEAFF

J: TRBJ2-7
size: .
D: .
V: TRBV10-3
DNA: TGTGCCACCGTCGCCTCCTTGGGACAAAGGATCGAGCAGTACTTC
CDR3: CATVASLGQRIEQYF

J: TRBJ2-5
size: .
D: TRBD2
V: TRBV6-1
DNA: TGTGCCAGCAGTGGAGCTAGCGGGAGGTTTCAGTACTTC
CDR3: CASSGASGRFQYF

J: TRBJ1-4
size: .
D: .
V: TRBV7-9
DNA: TGTGCCAGCAGCCCCGGGGGGACACATGAAAAACTGTTTTTT
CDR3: CASSPGGTHEKLFF

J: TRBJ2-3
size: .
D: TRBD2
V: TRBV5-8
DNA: TGTGCCAGCAGCCTCCCGGGACTAGGCACAGATACGCAGTATTTT
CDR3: CASSLPGLGTDTQYF

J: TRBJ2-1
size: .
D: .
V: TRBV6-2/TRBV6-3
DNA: TGTGCCAGCAGTTATCTCGGAACAGACCCTACCTACAATGAGCAGTTCTTC
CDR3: CASSYLGTDPTYNEQFF

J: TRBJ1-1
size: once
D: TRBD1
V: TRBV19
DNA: TGTGCCAGTAGTGGAAGGGGGCCTAACACTGAAGCTTTCTTT
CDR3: CASSGRGPNTEAFF

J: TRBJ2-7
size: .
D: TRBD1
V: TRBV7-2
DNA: TGTGCCAGCAGCTTCTCCGGGACAGGGTCCTACGAGCAGTACTTC
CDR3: CASSFSGTGSYEQYF

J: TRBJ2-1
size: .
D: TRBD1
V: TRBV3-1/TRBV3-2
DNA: TGTGCCAGCAGCCGTCCCGGGACAGGAGGAGATGAGCAGTTCTTC
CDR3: CASSRPGTGGDEQFF

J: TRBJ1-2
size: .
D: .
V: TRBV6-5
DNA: TGTGCCAGCAGTTACGCAGGGGTGGCTAACTATGGCTACACCTTC
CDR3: CASSYAGVANYGYTF

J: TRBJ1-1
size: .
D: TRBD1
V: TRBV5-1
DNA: TGCGCCAGCGCAACCGGGACAGGGCGCACTGAAGCTTTCTTT
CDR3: CASATGTGRTEAFF

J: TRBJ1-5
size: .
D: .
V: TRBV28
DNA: TGTGCCAGCAGTCTCCCCAACAGGGTCAATCAGCCCCAGCATTTT
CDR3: CASSLPNRVNQPQHF

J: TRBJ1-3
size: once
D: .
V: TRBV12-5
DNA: TGTGCTAGTGGCACCGGGGGAAACACCATATATTTT
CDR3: CASGTGGNTIYF

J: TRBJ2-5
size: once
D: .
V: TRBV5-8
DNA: TGTGCCAGCAGCTTGGCGGACAAAGAGACCCAGTACTTC
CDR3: CASSLADKETQYF

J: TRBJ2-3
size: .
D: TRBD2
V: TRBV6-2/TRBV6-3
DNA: TGTGCCAGCAGCTTTTTTCTAGCGGACTTCACAGATACGCAGTATTTT
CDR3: CASSFFLADFTDTQYF

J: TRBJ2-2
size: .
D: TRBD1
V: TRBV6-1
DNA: TGTGCCAGCAGTGCGAGGGACAGACAGAACACCGGGGAGCTGTTTTTT
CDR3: CASSARDRQNTGELFF

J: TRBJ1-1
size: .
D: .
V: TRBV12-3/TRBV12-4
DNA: TGTGCCAGCATGAACAGGGTGAACACTGAAGCTTTCTTT
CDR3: CASMNRVNTEAFF

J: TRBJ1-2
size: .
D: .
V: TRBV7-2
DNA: TGTGCCAGCGAGATAGCCGGGGGGAACTATGGCTACACCTTC
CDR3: CASEIAGGNYGYTF

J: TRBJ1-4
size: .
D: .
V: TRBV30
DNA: TGTGCCTGGAGTCCCTGGAGCAAGAAGCAAGGTGAAAAACTGTTTTTT
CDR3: CAWSPWSKKQGEKLFF

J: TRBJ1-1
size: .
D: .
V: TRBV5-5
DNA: TGTGCCAGCAGACGGACACGGAACACTGAAGCTTTCTTT
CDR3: CASRRTRNTEAFF

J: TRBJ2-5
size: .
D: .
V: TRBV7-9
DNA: TGTGCCAGCCACGGCCGGAGCCAAGAGACCCAGTACTTC
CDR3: CASHGRSQETQYF

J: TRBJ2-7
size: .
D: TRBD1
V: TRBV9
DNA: TGTGCCAGCAGCGTAAGGTCATGGGACAGCAAGTACGAGCAGTACTTC
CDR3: CASSVRSWDSKYEQYF

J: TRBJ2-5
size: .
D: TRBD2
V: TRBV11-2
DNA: TGTGCCAGCAGCTTAGGTACTAGCGGCCACCAAGAGACCCAGTACTTC
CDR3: CASSLGTSGHQETQYF

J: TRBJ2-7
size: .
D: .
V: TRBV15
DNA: TGTGCCACCAGCAGAGATGGGTGGTATTCTGAGGCCTACGAGCAGTACTTC
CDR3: CATSRDGWYSEAYEQYF

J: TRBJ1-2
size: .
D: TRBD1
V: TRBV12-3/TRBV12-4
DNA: TGTGCCAGCAGTCCTGGACAGGGAGGCTACACCTTC
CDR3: CASSPGQGGYTF

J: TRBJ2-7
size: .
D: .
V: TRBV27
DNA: TGTGCCAGCAGTCCCGGGGTAGCGCGTTCCTACGAGCAGTACTTC
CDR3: CASSPGVARSYEQYF

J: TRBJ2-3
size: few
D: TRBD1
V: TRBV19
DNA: TGTGCCAGTAGTATCGGGACAGGGGGAGATACGCAGTATTTT
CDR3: CASSIGTGGDTQYF

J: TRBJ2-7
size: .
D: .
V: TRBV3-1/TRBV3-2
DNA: TGTGCCAGCAGGCAAGCTTACGAGCAGTACTTC
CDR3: CASRQAYEQYF

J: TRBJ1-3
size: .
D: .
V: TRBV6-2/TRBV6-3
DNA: TGTGCCAGCAGTTACTCACGGTCTTCCTCTGGAAACACCATATATTTT
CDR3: CASSYSRSSSGNTIYF

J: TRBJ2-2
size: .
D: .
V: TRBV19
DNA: TGTGCCAGTAGTAAAAATGGGGGGGCAAACACCGGGGAGCTGTTTTTT
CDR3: CASSKNGGANTGELFF

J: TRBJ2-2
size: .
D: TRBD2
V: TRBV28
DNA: TGTGCCAGCATCGCGGCGGGAGTATCGAGATCTGGGGAGCTGTTTTTT
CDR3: CASIAAGVSRSGELFF

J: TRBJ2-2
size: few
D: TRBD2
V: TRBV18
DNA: TGTGCCAGCTCACCAAAGGCTAGCGGGAGTCCAGGTACCGGGGAGCTGTTTTTT
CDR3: CASSPKASGSPGTGELFF

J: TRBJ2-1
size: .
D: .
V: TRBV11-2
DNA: TGTGCCAGCAGCTTAGATATGGGACGGAGGGCCAGCGCGAATGAGCAGTTCTTC
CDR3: CASSLDMGRRASANEQFF

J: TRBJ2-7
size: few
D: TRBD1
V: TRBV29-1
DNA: TGCAGCGTTGATGGGACAGGGGCGGGGGAGCAGTACTTC
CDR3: CSVDGTGAGEQYF